Following are 15 T cell receptor beta chains from one sample sequenced in a study of CD8 T cells in Susac syndrome. RNA amounts of roughly 0.5 to 1 ug underwent reverse transcription with random hexamers. TCRdb independently ran MiXCR on the immunoSEQ multiplex PCR reads; one entry per CDR3 protein. The sample holds more than 150,000 distinct CDR3 sequences; around 95% are singletons and the top ten take less than 0.2%. Sequencing was performed on CD8+ T cells from PBMCs. Source of these receptors: a human donor with Susac syndrome.

The chain uses TRBV15 and TRBJ1-5; D is unclear. The CDR3 covers 14 residues. The V end was cut by 0 bases, the J end by 0 bases, with 3 bases between. In germline, CDR1 is LNHNV, CDR2 YYDKDF (reference sequence). CDR3 sequence (DNA): TGTGCCACCAGCAGAGACACTAGCAATCAGCCCCAGCATTTT. Amino acid sequence: CATSRDTSNQPQHF. The full variable domain, with the rest looked up from reference TRBV15 and TRBJ1-5, is DAMVIQNPRYQVTQFGKPVTLSCSQTLNHNVMYWYQQKSSQAPKLLFHYYDKDFNNEADTPDNFQSRRPNTSFCFLDIRSPGLGDTAMYLCATSRDTSNQPQHFGDGTRLSIL.

The chain combines TRBV5-6 with TRBJ1-1, with D tentatively TRBD1 (5 bases). Germline CDR1 and CDR2: SGHDT and YYEEEE. The CDR3 sequence is 12 residues long. The ends were cut back, 0 bases at V and 9 bases at J, with 9 bases in the middle. The CDR3 DNA follows: TGTGCCAGCAGCTTGGAACCGGGACAAGCTTTCTTT. Amino acids: CASSLEPGQAFF.

The chain carries TRBV28 and TRBJ2-3, with a tentative D call TRBD1 (6 bases). V was trimmed by 6 bases and J by 2 bases, leaving 18 bases between them. This CDR3 spans 16 amino acids. The germline V gene encodes CDR1 MDHEN and CDR2 SYDVKM. The DNA for the CDR3 is TGTGCCAGCAGCGAAATGACAGGCAGCCTCACAGATACGCAGTATTTT. Translation: CASSEMTGSLTDTQYF.

The chain employs TRBV15 and TRBJ1-1, with D uncertain. CDR1 is LNHNV and CDR2 is YYDKDF in the germline V gene (reference sequence). V lost 1 base and J lost 2, with 5 bases in between. The CDR3 runs 13 residues. The chain's CDR3 is CATSRAVNTEAFF. CDR3 bases: TGTGCCACCAGCAGAGCAGTTAACACTGAAGCTTTCTTT.

The rearrangement uses TRBV28 and TRBJ2-7; TRBD2 might be the D (6 bases). V lost 6 bases and J lost 4, with 19 bases in between. From germline, CDR1 is MDHEN and CDR2 SYDVKM. This CDR3 is built from 15 residues. CDR3 amino acids: CASRLGDPGEYEQYF. The CDR3, as DNA: TGTGCCAGCAGATTAGGCGACCCGGGGGAATACGAGCAGTACTTC.

The count of this clonotype is one. The chain employs TRBV9 and TRBJ2-3; 8 nucleotides align to TRBD2. The CDR3 length is 15 residues. From germline, CDR1 is SGDLS and CDR2 YYNGEE. The trim removed 2 bases at V and 0 bases at J, leaving 2 bases unmatched. The chain's CDR3 is CASSVSGASTDTQYF. CDR3 sequence (DNA): TGTGCCAGCAGCGTTAGCGGGGCTAGCACAGATACGCAGTATTTT.

The gene calls are TRBV3-1 and TRBJ1-5; unclear D gene. Between the trimmed V and J ends, which lost 0 bases and 7 bases, there was a span of 7 bases. Germline lookup yields CDR1 LGHDT and CDR2 YNNKEL (reference sequence). This CDR3 is built from 13 residues. The CDR3 sequence: CASSQDFAQPQHF. The CDR3 nucleotides read TGTGCCAGCAGCCAAGATTTTGCCCAGCCCCAGCATTTT.

V usage is TRBV3-1 and J usage is TRBJ2-1; tentatively, D is TRBD1 (6 bases). CDR3 size: 13 residues. Germline-derived CDR1 and CDR2 are LGHDT and YNNKEL (reference sequence). V was clipped by 4 bases and J by 4 bases, with 8 bases between them. The CDR3 DNA sequence: TGTGCCAGCAGCCCGGGACATTACAATGAGCAGTTCTTC. It specifies CASSPGHYNEQFF.

This clonotype has more than one count but fewer than ten. CDR3 region: CASSFPGQPYEQYF. In DNA form, the CDR3 reads TGTGCCAGCAGTTTTCCGGGCCAGCCCTACGAGCAGTACTTC. The genes are TRBV28 and TRBJ2-7; D unclear. CDR3 size: 14 residues. The V gene's germline CDR1 is MDHEN and CDR2 SYDVKM. V was cut by 3 bases and J by 2 bases, with 11 bases left in between.

The rearrangement joins TRBV9 to TRBJ2-5, with D perhaps matching TRBD1 (6 bases). There are 14 residues in the CDR3. Trimming left V 2 bases short and J 5 bases short, with 13 bases between. Germline V gives CDR1 SGDLS, CDR2 YYNGEE. CDR3 in DNA: TGTGCCAGCAGCGTCCAAGGGGGTCCGGAGACCCAGTACTTC. Residues: CASSVQGGPETQYF.

The chain combines TRBV27 with TRBJ2-1, with 14 bases matching TRBD2. This CDR3 is 15 amino acids long. Germline CDR1 and CDR2: MNHEY and SMNVEV (reference sequence). Germline trimming cut 10 bases from V and 7 bases from J; bases unmatched to any gene: 9. The CDR3 DNA follows: TGTGCCACCTCAGTAGGGACTAGCGGGAGTAATGAGCAGTTCTTC. The encoded protein is CATSVGTSGSNEQFF.

V is TRBV6-5 and J is TRBJ2-1, with TRBD1 as a possible D gene (6 bases). The V and J ends lost 2 bases and 3 bases respectively, with 14 bases between them. The germline gives CDR1 MNHEY, CDR2 SVGAGI. The CDR3 spans 16 residues. CDR3 in DNA: TGTGCCAGCAGTTACGGTAGACAGGAGTACTACAATGAGCAGTTCTTC. It specifies CASSYGRQEYYNEQFF.

This clonotype showed up just once. This chain joins TRBV28 and TRBJ2-5; D possibly corresponds to TRBD1 (6 bases). This CDR3 is built from 14 residues. Deletions cut 5 bases from V and 1 base from J, with 11 bases between. CDR1 and CDR2 (germline): MDHEN, SYDVKM. This CDR3 reads CASSGGGLQETQYF. CDR3 bases: TGTGCCAGCAGTGGGGGCGGGCTCCAAGAGACCCAGTACTTC.

The V and J genes are TRBV5-1 and TRBJ2-7; TRBD2 matches at 10 bases. Germline V CDR1 and CDR2: SGHRS, YFSETQ. V dropped 1 base and J dropped 2; count of bases not matched to a gene: 3. The CDR3 has 15 residues. CDR3 sequence reads: CASSLTSGKTYEQYF. As DNA, the CDR3 is TGCGCCAGCAGCTTGACTAGCGGGAAAACCTACGAGCAGTACTTC.

The genes are TRBV2 and TRBJ2-3; D ambiguous. The CDR3 totals 15 residues. V was trimmed by 6 bases and J by 2 bases, leaving 15 bases between them. The germline V gene has CDR1 SNHLY and CDR2 FYNNEI. The CDR3, as DNA: TGTGCCAGCAGCGATGGACGGACCAACACAGATACGCAGTATTTT. Translating gives CASSDGRTNTDTQYF.